The rows below give T cell receptor beta chains drawn from one sample of a study of CD8 T cells in ankylosing spondylitis. TCRdb processed the 5' RACE reads anew with MiXCR; each CDR3 protein has one entry. Altogether some 330,000 distinct CDR3 sequences are present, approximately 8.2% being singletons, with the ten largest covering less than 15%. Material: blood, either unsorted or a sorted T cell fraction (not recorded which). These TCRs come from a male donor with ankylosing spondylitis. CDR3s include the opening cysteine and the closing phenylalanine or tryptophan. A D gene is named only where the DNA matches it firmly. Expanded clones get a size class; other rows say once, few or many, or leave the size out.

V gene,clone size,D gene,J gene,CDR3 DNA,CDR3 protein
TRBV12-3/TRBV12-4,many,TRBD2,TRBJ2-1,TGTGCCAGCAGCGGAGGACTAGCGGGAGTATACAATGAGCAGTTCTTC,CASSGGLAGVYNEQFF
TRBV7-9,many,-,TRBJ1-1,TGTGCCAGCAGCCCCGCACAGAACACTGAAGCTTTCTTT,CASSPAQNTEAFF
TRBV20-1,few,-,TRBJ1-2,TGCAGTGCTAGAGGAGCACCGTCCAACTATGGCTACACCTTC,CSARGAPSNYGYTF
TRBV24-1,-,-,TRBJ2-4,TGTGCCACCAGTGATTTTGGAGTGGGGAGGTGGGCCAAAAACATTCAGTACTTC,CATSDFGVGRWAKNIQYF
TRBV15,few,-,TRBJ2-1,TGTGCCACCAGCACCTCCGAGGGGAGGAATGAGCAGTTCTTC,CATSTSEGRNEQFF
TRBV29-1,-,-,TRBJ2-6,TGCAGCGTTGCGGCCGGACGGAGCTCTGGGGCCAACGTCCTGACTTTC,CSVAAGRSSGANVLTF
TRBV20-1,few,-,TRBJ2-1,TGCAGTGCTAGAGATAAGAGACAGGGAGGTCACAATGAGCAGTTCTTC,CSARDKRQGGHNEQFF
TRBV7-2,few,TRBD2,TRBJ2-2,TGTGCCAGCAGCCCCGGACTAGCGGGAGTCCGGACCGGGGAGCTGTTTTTT,CASSPGLAGVRTGELFF
TRBV7-2,-,-,TRBJ1-2,TGTGCCAGCAGTCAAGATTATAACTATGGCTACACCTTC,CASSQDYNYGYTF
TRBV12-3/TRBV12-4,many,TRBD2,TRBJ2-7,TGTGCCAGCAGTTTAGATGGCGGGAGGACCTACGAGCAGTACTTC,CASSLDGGRTYEQYF
TRBV7-2,-,TRBD1,TRBJ1-3,TGTGCCAGCAGCACGGGGACAGTGGGAAACACCATATATTTT,CASSTGTVGNTIYF
TRBV10-1,many,-,TRBJ2-5,TGCGCCAGCAGTGAGTCTGGGCAAGAGACCCAGTACTTC,CASSESGQETQYF
TRBV7-8,few,TRBD1,TRBJ2-2,TGTGCCAGCAACCGGGACAGCAACACCGGGGAGCTGTTTTTT,CASNRDSNTGELFF
TRBV29-1,few,TRBD1,TRBJ2-5,TGCAGCGTTGGGGACAGGGTTTGGGAGACCCAGTACTTC,CSVGDRVWETQYF
TRBV7-9,-,-,TRBJ2-7,TGTGCCAGCAGCTCCCCGGCAGGGGTGATGGGCGAGCAGTACTTC,CASSSPAGVMGEQYF
TRBV28,-,TRBD1,TRBJ2-7,TGTGCCAGCAGTTTTGGCAGGGGGAGCTCCTACGAGCAGTACTTC,CASSFGRGSSYEQYF
TRBV9,few,-,TRBJ2-7,TGTGCCAGCAGCCCTAATAGAGGGATTGACGAGCAGTACTTC,CASSPNRGIDEQYF
TRBV2,-,TRBD1,TRBJ1-5,TGTGCCAGCACCCTGGGACAGGGGCAAAATCAGCCCCAGCATTTT,CASTLGQGQNQPQHF
TRBV20-1,-,-,TRBJ2-5,TGCAGTGCCCAGGTGGGGGAATCGACGAGAGAGACCCAGTACTTC,CSAQVGESTRETQYF
TRBV7-9,-,TRBD1,TRBJ2-2,TGTGCCAGCAGCGCCGACAGGGGGATCACCGGGGAGCTGTTTTTT,CASSADRGITGELFF
TRBV7-3,many,TRBD1,TRBJ2-7,TGTGCCAGCAGCTTAATGGCCGGACAGGGTCTCTACGAGCAGTACTTC,CASSLMAGQGLYEQYF
TRBV12-3/TRBV12-4,many,-,TRBJ1-5,TGTGCCAGCAGCCTCCAGAGATTTGATAGCAATCAGCCCCAGCATTTT,CASSLQRFDSNQPQHF
TRBV5-5,few,-,TRBJ1-4,TGTGCCAGCAGCTCCAACAGGCCGATGGATGAAAAACTGTTTTTT,CASSSNRPMDEKLFF
TRBV7-8,few,TRBD2,TRBJ2-5,TGTGCCAGCAGCCAAGGACTAGCGGACTACCAAGAGACCCAGTACTTC,CASSQGLADYQETQYF
TRBV4-3,-,TRBD2,TRBJ2-2,TGCGCCAGCAGCCAAGCTGGGGCGGGAGGGATCTCCACCGGGGAGCTGTTTTTT,CASSQAGAGGISTGELFF
TRBV27,-,-,TRBJ1-3,TGTGCCAGCAGTCAAGGACTGTTTTCTGGAAACACCATATATTTT,CASSQGLFSGNTIYF
TRBV7-2,many,TRBD2,TRBJ2-3,TGTGCCAGCAGCCCCAATGCGGGGGGCAATACGCAGTATTTT,CASSPNAGGNTQYF
TRBV7-7,-,-,TRBJ2-5,TGTGCCAGCAGCCAGATCGGGAGCCACCAAGAGACCCAGTACTTC,CASSQIGSHQETQYF
TRBV7-7,-,-,TRBJ2-1,TGTGCTAGCAGCTCGGAGGAATGGAATGAGCAGTTCTTC,CASSSEEWNEQFF
TRBV5-1,many,TRBD1,TRBJ2-1,TGCGCCAGCAGCAAAGGGACAGGGGGAGAAAGCTCCTACAATGAGCAGTTCTTC,CASSKGTGGESSYNEQFF
TRBV5-1,-,-,TRBJ2-3,TGCGCCAGCAGCCCCGGTAGGGCGGCAGGGAGTGCAGATACGCAGTATTTT,CASSPGRAAGSADTQYF
TRBV19,-,-,TRBJ2-4,TGTGCCAGTACCGGACTAAGCGGAACGTTTGAGGCCAAAAACATTCAGTACTTC,CASTGLSGTFEAKNIQYF
TRBV10-3,few,TRBD2,TRBJ2-1,TGTGCCATCAGTGAGTCGGTGAAAAGCGGGAGATCCTACAATGAGCAGTTCTTC,CAISESVKSGRSYNEQFF
TRBV2,-,-,TRBJ1-2,TGTGCCAGCAGGTTTTGGCTGGGAGAAATGGGAGGCTACACCTTC,CASRFWLGEMGGYTF
TRBV6-2/TRBV6-3,few,TRBD2,TRBJ2-7,TGTGCCGCGCGGGGGACTAGCGTCTACGAGCAGTACTTC,CAARGTSVYEQYF
TRBV28,many,-,TRBJ1-4,TGTGCCAGCAGTCCGGACATAGCAGGGGAAAAACTGTTTTTT,CASSPDIAGEKLFF
TRBV25-1,many,-,TRBJ2-1,TGTGCCAGCCAAAGGGGGCCGGGAGGGTACAATGAGCAGTTCTTC,CASQRGPGGYNEQFF
TRBV2,many,-,TRBJ2-7,TGTGCCAGCAGAAGTTACGAGCAGTACTTC,CASRSYEQYF
TRBV20-1,many,-,TRBJ1-2,TGCAGTGCTATACAGGGTCTATATGGCTACACCTTC,CSAIQGLYGYTF
TRBV5-1,-,TRBD2,TRBJ2-7,TGCGCCAGCAGCACGGGACGGTGGGGGGAGGGCCTATACGAGCAGTACTTC,CASSTGRWGEGLYEQYF
TRBV9,-,-,TRBJ2-1,TGTGCCAGCAGCGTCGCCCCGCTGGAGGGGAATGAGCAGTTCTTC,CASSVAPLEGNEQFF
TRBV25-1,few,-,TRBJ2-4,TGTGCCAGCAGTGAGTCCTTTGGAGGTCTCGGGGAAAACATTCAGTACTTC,CASSESFGGLGENIQYF
TRBV20-1,many,TRBD2,TRBJ2-7,TGCAGTGCTAGAGATAGGGCTAGCGGGAGGATGGACTACGAGCAGTACTTC,CSARDRASGRMDYEQYF
TRBV6-5,few,TRBD2,TRBJ2-2,TGTGCCAGCAGTTACTCGGCGGGAGGGCCTGGCGGGGAGCTGTTTTTT,CASSYSAGGPGGELFF
TRBV18,once,TRBD2,TRBJ2-7,TGTGCCAGCTCACCCCCTAGCGGGAGGGCCTACGAGCAGTACTTC,CASSPPSGRAYEQYF
TRBV27,few,-,TRBJ1-6,TGTGCCAGAGAATATACGCCCCTCCACTTT,CAREYTPLHF
TRBV30,few,-,TRBJ1-2,TGTGCCTGGAGAAAAGGAAACTATGGCTACACCTTC,CAWRKGNYGYTF
TRBV28,few,TRBD2,TRBJ2-3,TGTGCCAGCAGGCCTAGCGGGGGTTCCGATACGCAGTATTTT,CASRPSGGSDTQYF
TRBV7-2,-,TRBD2,TRBJ2-1,TGTGCCAGCAGCCCATGGACTAGCGGGGGCGTCAATGAGCAGTTCTTC,CASSPWTSGGVNEQFF
TRBV15,few,TRBD2,TRBJ2-7,TGTGCCACCAGCAGAGATCGCGGATCGGTAGCGGGAGATCCCTACGAGCAGTACTTC,CATSRDRGSVAGDPYEQYF
TRBV27,few,-,TRBJ1-1,TGTGCCAGCAGTGAACCGGGGTTCGACACTGAAGCTTTCTTT,CASSEPGFDTEAFF
TRBV5-6,-,TRBD1,TRBJ1-3,TGTGCCAGCAGCCGAGGACAGGGGTCGGAAGGAAACACCATATATTTT,CASSRGQGSEGNTIYF
TRBV30,few,TRBD1,TRBJ1-1,TGTGCCTGGAGTTTTGGACAGGTAGCTTTCTTT,CAWSFGQVAFF
TRBV11-2,-,-,TRBJ2-1,TGTGCCAGCAGCTTAAACCCGGGGGACCTCAATGAGCAGTTCTTC,CASSLNPGDLNEQFF
TRBV5-5,-,TRBD1,TRBJ1-4,TGTGCCAGCAGCTTGGCAGGGGGCCGTGAAAAACTGTTTTTT,CASSLAGGREKLFF
TRBV9,many,-,TRBJ1-1,TGTGCCAGCAGCGCTGGGGGACTCACTGAAGCTTTCTTT,CASSAGGLTEAFF